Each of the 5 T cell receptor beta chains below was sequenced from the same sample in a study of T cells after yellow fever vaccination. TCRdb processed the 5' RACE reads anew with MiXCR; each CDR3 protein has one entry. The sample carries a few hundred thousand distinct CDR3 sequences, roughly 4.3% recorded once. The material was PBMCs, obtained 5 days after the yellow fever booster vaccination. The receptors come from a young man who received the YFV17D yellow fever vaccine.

The CDR3 region is CASSPGTLSYEQYF. For the CDR3, the DNA is TGTGCCAGCTCACCAGGGACTCTCTCCTACGAGCAGTACTTC. The V gene is TRBV18, the J gene TRBJ2-7; maybe TRBD2 (6 bases). Trimming removed 2 bases at V and 0 bases at J, with 8 bases between. This CDR3 has 14 amino acids. Germline CDR1 KGHSH, CDR2 LQKENI.

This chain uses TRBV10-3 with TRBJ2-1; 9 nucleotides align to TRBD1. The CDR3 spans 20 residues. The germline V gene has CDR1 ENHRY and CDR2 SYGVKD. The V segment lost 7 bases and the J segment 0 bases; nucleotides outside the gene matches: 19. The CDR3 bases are TGTGCCATCACCGACCCAAGACAGGGGGGTTTTAGAGGCTCCTACAATGAGCAGTTCTTC. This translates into CAITDPRQGGFRGSYNEQFF.

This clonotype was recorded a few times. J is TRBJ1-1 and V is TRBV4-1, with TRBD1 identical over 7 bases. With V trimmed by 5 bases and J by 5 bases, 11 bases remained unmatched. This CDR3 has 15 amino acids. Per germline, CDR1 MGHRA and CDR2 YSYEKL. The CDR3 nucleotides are TGCGCCAGCAGCGGACGGACAGGTAGAGATACTGAAGCTTTCTTT. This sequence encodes CASSGRTGRDTEAFF.

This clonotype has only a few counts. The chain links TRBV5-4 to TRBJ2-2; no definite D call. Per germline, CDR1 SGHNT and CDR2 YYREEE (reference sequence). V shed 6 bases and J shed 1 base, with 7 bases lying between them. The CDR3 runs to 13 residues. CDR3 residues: CASTPMNTGELFF. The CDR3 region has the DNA TGTGCCAGCACTCCGATGAACACCGGGGAGCTGTTTTTT. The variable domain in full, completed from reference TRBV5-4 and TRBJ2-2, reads ETGVTQSPTHLIKTRGQQVTLRCSSQSGHNTVSWYQQALGQGPQFIFQYYREEENGRGNFPPRFSGLQFPNYSSELNVNALELDDSALYLCASTPMNTGELFFGEGSRLTVL.

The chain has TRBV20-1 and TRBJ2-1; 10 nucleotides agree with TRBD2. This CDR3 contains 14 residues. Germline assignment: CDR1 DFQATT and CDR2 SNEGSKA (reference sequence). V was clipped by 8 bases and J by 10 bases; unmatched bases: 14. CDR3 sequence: CSPSRLAGAGEQFF. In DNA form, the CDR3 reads TGCAGTCCCTCTCGTCTAGCGGGGGCCGGGGAGCAGTTCTTC.